Sequencing of this T cell receptor (beta chain) was carried out in a study of T cell changes during pregnancy in multiple sclerosis. This CDR3 spans 15 amino acids. The junction had 5 bases not matched to a gene; V was cut back by 0 bases and J by 5 bases. Germline V gene sequence: CDR1 SGHVS, CDR2 FQNEAQ. The repertoire was sequenced with immunoSEQ multiplex PCR; TCRdb's copy has only in-frame clones and lacks some. The sample lists 90,000 or so clones; 85% to 95% were seen once. This specimen was peripheral blood, taken before pregnancy. The J gene is TRBJ2-5, the V gene TRBV7-8; TRBD2 aligns across 8 bases. This receptor was identified in a female donor with multiple sclerosis, enrolled in a pregnancy study. CDR3 DNA: TGTGCCAGCAGCTTAGCGCTGAGCGGGGGTGAGACCCAGTACTTC. Its protein product is CASSLALSGGETQYF.